The 5 T cell receptor beta chains below were found in one sample sequenced in a study of blood T cell repertoires in COVID-19. Assay: immunoSEQ multiplex PCR; the TCRdb copy retains only in-frame clones and omits some. The repertoire holds approximately 290,000 clones, with around 89% as singletons. Sequenced material: peripheral blood. The origin of the receptors is a man aged 25 to 40 with acute or convalescent COVID-19.

V and J are TRBV28 and TRBJ1-1; D is undetermined. Trimming took off 8 bases at V and 6 bases at J, with 10 bases between the two ends. Germline V gene data show CDR1 as MDHEN and CDR2 as SYDVKM. The CDR3 has 11 amino acids. The CDR3 DNA sequence: TGTGCCAGCGGCCTGTTCGCTGAAGCTTTCTTT. It specifies CASGLFAEAFF.

CDR3 sequence: CASSQVQGGSNEQFF. The CDR3 DNA reads as TGCGCCAGCAGCCAGGTACAGGGGGGGTCCAATGAGCAGTTCTTC. This chain connects TRBV4-1 to TRBJ2-1; perhaps TRBD1 as D (8 bases). The CDR3 has 15 residues. The V end was cut by 3 bases, the J end by 6 bases, with 15 bases between. Germline CDR1 is MGHRA and CDR2 is YSYEKL.

V gene TRBV21-1 combines with J gene TRBJ2-1; the table's D call TRBD1 went unverified against the DNA. TRBV21-1 is a pseudogene locus. The CDR3 length is 14 residues. CDR3 sequence: CASSKRPGGCEQFF. Here the CDR3 DNA reads TGTGCCAGCAGCAAACGTCCTGGGGGCTGTGAGCAGTTCTTC.

CDR3 sequence reads: CASSVDRNNQPQHF. The CDR3 coding sequence is TGTGCCAGCAGTGTTGACAGGAACAATCAGCCCCAGCATTTT. The chain uses TRBV2 and TRBJ1-5, with a weak D call TRBD1 (6 bases). The CDR3 contains 14 residues. Germline CDR1 is SNHLY and CDR2 is FYNNEI. V was pared by 4 bases and J by 3 bases, with 10 bases between.

This clone was counted once. The chain employs TRBV4-2 and TRBJ2-7, with a possible D match to TRBD1 (6 bases). The germline gives CDR1 LGHNA, CDR2 YNFKEQ. The CDR3 runs to 14 residues. V shed 3 bases and J shed 4 bases, with 13 bases lying between them. Here the CDR3 DNA reads TGTGCCAGCAGCCAGGCCGGACAGACATACGAGCAGTACTTC. Translated, it gives CASSQAGQTYEQYF.